A selection of T cell receptor beta chains follows, all from one sample in a study of cytomegalovirus exposure and HLA in healthy donors. Generated by immunoSEQ multiplex PCR, the TCRdb table keeps only in-frame clones and is missing some. The table has around 110,000 clones, approximately 85% seen once; the top ten hold 1.6%. The sample consisted of PBMCs. The receptor source for this set is a man aged 45 to 65 in good health and CMV-seronegative. The CDR3 runs from the conserved cysteine through the conserved F or W.

TRBV28 | CASSSTGDSYNEQFF
TRBV29-1 | CSATANTGELFF
TRBV19 | CASRRTFSGNTIYF
TRBV6-4 | CASSDSGPGGNTIYF
TRBV10-3 | CAISGQGTGANVLTF
TRBV5-1 | CASSSGQGQPQHF
TRBV4-2 | CASSQERSTITGNTIYF
TRBV28 | CASRGQSKTSTNEKLFF
TRBV2 | CASRGTKPPTDTQYF
TRBV2 | CASKDTHAVPQHF
TRBV10-3 | CAISESTGRGRGTEAFF
TRBV7-2 | CASSLEVGTGELFF
TRBV27 | CASSLRGVNTEAFF
TRBV12-5 | CASGLVGGDGYTF
TRBV18 | CASSPTGRYEQYF
TRBV27 | CASKELYNTGELFF
TRBV2 | CASSFLRDRGTGLFF
TRBV28 | CASSLGTGNPGELFF
TRBV5-4 | CASSRDRVYGYTF
TRBV7-9 | CASRTGEAGELFF
TRBV27 | CASSSSGTAYSPLHF
TRBV6-5 | CASSSSWTGGKNEQFF
TRBV29-1 | CSVESGDTQYF
TRBV6-5 | CASGSGGAYQETQYF
TRBV7-2 | CASSRETGAHYEQYF
TRBV6-7 | CASSYSPGGKSLNTEAFF
TRBV4-3 | CASSQADRGLTDTQYF
TRBV5-1 | CASSVDYRGSTNYGYTF
TRBV11-2 | CASSLSSPLHF
TRBV7-8 | CASSPRVGQGNEKLFF
TRBV7-2 | CASSLTGGVNEKLFF
TRBV11-2 | CASSKPGQDNEQFF
TRBV6-1 | CASGDRVNSPLHF
TRBV30 | CAWSTGDRGGEKLFF
TRBV7-9 | CASSLLGVGSPLHF
TRBV11-2 | CASSQGTQPQHF
TRBV30 | CAWSSTVTEAFF
TRBV7-9 | CASKDSNTDTQYF
TRBV4-2 | CASSPAGGRGPTGELFF
TRBV6-6 | CASSYFQATTNEKLFF
TRBV9 | CASSVLSEDGYTF
TRBV18 | CASSPSGGADEQFF
TRBV4-1 | CASSQANWGRFGNQPQHF
TRBV5-1 | CASSPWRQGGNVNYGYTF
TRBV5-1 | CASSSGNEQFF
TRBV7-2 | CASSLVGTGSLNYGYTF
TRBV18 | CASSSTGGDEKLFF
TRBV27 | CASSPNRDRDSPLHF
TRBV2 | CASSWDRASPLHF
TRBV28 | CASSVPQGGTEAFF
TRBV5-1 | CASSRTGGRDQPQHF
TRBV5-1 | CASSLEGQGQWELFF
TRBV5-4 | CASSLFGQGMDTQYF
TRBV5-1 | CASSLDPGRNEQFF
TRBV7-9 | CASSAGTAQDEQYF
TRBV4-2 | CASSQAPGNYGYTF
TRBV27 | CASSYQGTDTQYF
TRBV7-3 | CASSLGQGPNYGYTF
TRBV18 | CASSPPSGRGETQYF
TRBV7-3 | CASSLIQGGTQYF